A selection of T cell receptor beta chains follows, all from one sample in a study of PD-L1 blockade in urothelial cancer. TCRdb's copy holds only in-frame clones and misses some; the assay was immunoSEQ multiplex PCR. The data show 65,000 to 80,000 clones, under 90% seen once. Specimen: PBMCs, collected around atezolizumab (anti-PD-L1) treatment. The origin of the receptors is a man between 65 and 85 years old with urothelial cancer. The CDR3 runs from the conserved cysteine through the conserved F or W. D genes are given only for firm matches. Expanded clones are given a class, and other clones once, few, many or no size at all.

j_call | clone_size | d_call | v_call | cdr3_aa | cdr3_nt
TRBJ1-1 | - | TRBD1 | TRBV7-9 | CASSIGQGASITEAFF | TGTGCCAGCAGCATCGGACAGGGGGCGTCTATCACTGAAGCTTTCTTT
TRBJ2-1 | once | TRBD2 | TRBV6-5 | CASSYSGTRYNEQFF | TGTGCCAGCAGTTATAGCGGGACTAGGTACAATGAGCAGTTCTTC
TRBJ2-3 | - | TRBD1 | TRBV28 | CASSSGTGGTDTQYF | TGTGCCAGCAGTTCTGGGACAGGGGGCACAGATACGCAGTATTTT
TRBJ1-3 | - | TRBD1 | TRBV11-2 | CASSSHQGAGIYF | TGTGCCAGCAGCTCCCATCAGGGGGCTGGCATATATTTT
TRBJ2-7 | - | TRBD1 | TRBV7-9 | CASSLSATGRSYEQYF | TGTGCCAGCAGCTTATCCGCGACAGGGCGCTCCTACGAGCAGTACTTC
TRBJ2-1 | - | TRBD1 | TRBV6-1 | CASSEGTGNDEQFF | TGTGCCAGCAGTGAGGGGACAGGGAACGATGAGCAGTTCTTC
TRBJ2-3 | - | TRBD1 | TRBV6-6 | CASSYSVGQGIDTQYF | TGTGCCAGCAGTTACTCGGTGGGACAGGGTATCGATACGCAGTATTTT
TRBJ1-2 | - | - | TRBV6-1 | CASRTSQLSNYGYTF | TGTGCCAGCAGAACGTCTCAACTTTCTAACTATGGCTACACCTTC
TRBJ1-4 | - | TRBD1 | TRBV28 | CASSPVVGGAGGEKLFF | TGTGCCAGCAGCCCGGTGGTAGGGGGCGCAGGCGGCGAAAAACTGTTTTTT
TRBJ2-3 | - | TRBD2 | TRBV25-1 | CASSAGGVIADTQYF | TGTGCCAGCAGTGCCGGGGGGGTTATTGCAGATACGCAGTATTTT
TRBJ2-5 | - | TRBD2 | TRBV4-1 | CASSQDYAGGLRQETQYF | TGCGCCAGCAGCCAAGACTACGCGGGAGGGCTTCGTCAAGAGACCCAGTACTTC
TRBJ2-3 | once | - | TRBV6-1 | CASSLEGRTNTQYF | TGTGCCAGCAGCTTGGAGGGCCGAACCAATACGCAGTATTTT
TRBJ1-3 | - | - | TRBV10-2 | CASMSPGPGNTIYF | TGCGCCAGCATGAGCCCAGGGCCCGGAAACACCATATATTTT
TRBJ2-3 | - | - | TRBV6-4 | CASSVAPESTDTQYF | TGTGCCAGCAGTGTAGCGCCCGAGAGTACAGATACGCAGTATTTT
TRBJ2-2 | few | TRBD1 | TRBV27 | CASSSRTGGWGHAGELFF | TGTGCCAGCAGTTCCAGGACAGGGGGTTGGGGGCACGCCGGGGAGCTGTTTTTT
TRBJ1-5 | few | TRBD1 | TRBV28 | CASSRLGQGHQPQHF | TGTGCCAGCAGCCGGTTAGGACAGGGCCATCAGCCCCAGCATTTT
TRBJ1-2 | once | - | TRBV28 | CASSSDRISLGYTF | TGTGCCAGCAGCTCCGACCGAATTAGCCTTGGCTACACCTTC
TRBJ2-7 | - | - | TRBV28 | CASSRTANYEQYF | TGTGCCAGCTCGCGGACTGCTAACTACGAGCAGTACTTC
TRBJ2-1 | - | TRBD1 | TRBV15 | CATSRRRDRSYNEQFF | TGTGCCACCAGCAGACGTCGGGACAGATCGTACAATGAGCAGTTCTTC
TRBJ2-7 | few | TRBD2 | TRBV18 | CASSSQREGRYEQYF | TGTGCCAGCTCATCCCAGCGGGAGGGCCGCTACGAGCAGTACTTC
TRBJ1-2 | - | - | TRBV5-6 | CASSLEGSGNYGYTF | TGTGCCAGCAGCTTGGAAGGGTCAGGGAACTATGGCTACACCTTC
TRBJ1-2 | - | TRBD1 | TRBV27 | CASSSAGTGRSGYTF | TGTGCCAGCAGTTCAGCCGGGACAGGGAGGTCTGGCTACACCTTC
TRBJ2-3 | - | - | TRBV15 | CATSRVPPGGTDTQYF | TGTGCCACCAGCAGAGTCCCGCCGGGAGGCACAGATACGCAGTATTTT
TRBJ2-2 | - | - | TRBV27 | CASSLSWGQGELFF | TGTGCCAGCAGTTTATCGTGGGGCCAGGGGGAGCTGTTTTTT
TRBJ2-7 | - | - | TRBV2 | CASTTGAYEQYF | TGTGCCAGCACGACGGGAGCCTACGAGCAGTACTTC
TRBJ2-1 | - | TRBD2 | TRBV19 | CASSYRGSGYNEQFF | TGTGCCAGTAGTTATCGCGGGAGTGGGTACAATGAGCAGTTCTTC
TRBJ2-7 | - | - | TRBV21-1 | CASMRGREFPFSSYEQYF | TGTGCCAGCATGAGAGGGAGGGAGTTTCCATTTAGCTCCTACGAGCAGTACTTC
TRBJ2-2 | - | - | TRBV5-1 | CASSLAQVNTGELFF | TGCGCCAGCAGCTTGGCTCAGGTGAACACCGGGGAGCTGTTTTTT
TRBJ2-2 | - | TRBD1 | TRBV6-5 | CASSYAGTGRVGELFF | TGTGCCAGCAGTTATGCCGGGACAGGGCGAGTCGGGGAGCTGTTTTTT
TRBJ1-2 | once | TRBD1 | TRBV28 | CASSLLTGGGYGYTF | TGTGCCAGCAGTTTATTGACAGGGGGTGGCTATGGCTACACCTTC
TRBJ2-1 | - | - | TRBV4-1 | CASSQGGTYNEQFF | TGCGCCAGCAGCCAAGGCGGGACTTACAATGAGCAGTTCTTC
TRBJ2-5 | - | - | TRBV28 | CASSSSEQGGGETQYF | -
TRBJ1-2 | - | - | TRBV6-5 | CASSYLGRKDGYTF | TGTGCCAGCAGTTACTTAGGGAGAAAGGATGGCTACACCTTC
TRBJ2-3 | - | TRBD2 | TRBV2 | CASSERTSGGTDTQYF | TGTGCCAGCAGTGAAAGGACTAGCGGGGGCACAGATACGCAGTATTTT
TRBJ1-3 | - | - | TRBV19 | CAASGGGDPGNTIYF | TGTGCCGCGTCTGGGGGGGGCGATCCCGGAAACACCATATATTTT
TRBJ2-1 | few | TRBD2 | TRBV6-1 | CASNLAGGADEQFF | TGTGCCAGCAACCTAGCGGGAGGAGCGGATGAGCAGTTCTTC
TRBJ1-2 | - | TRBD1 | TRBV28 | CASSSSDRPFYGYTF | TGTGCCAGCAGTTCGTCGGACAGGCCGTTCTATGGCTACACCTTC
TRBJ2-7 | - | TRBD1 | TRBV5-6 | CASNGQGNPYEQYF | TGTGCCAGCAACGGACAGGGGAACCCCTACGAGCAGTACTTC
TRBJ2-2 | few | TRBD1 | TRBV5-6 | CASSPGQTYTGELFF | TGTGCCAGCAGCCCGGGACAGACTTACACCGGGGAGCTGTTTTTT
TRBJ2-1 | - | - | TRBV2 | CASSDRTAYNEQFF | TGTGCCAGCAGTGATAGGACAGCGTACAATGAGCAGTTCTTC
TRBJ2-3 | - | - | TRBV5-1 | CASSLTDTQYF | TGCGCCAGCAGCCTCACAGATACGCAGTATTTT
TRBJ1-2 | - | - | TRBV13 | CASSLAGSYGYTF | TGTGCCAGCAGCTTAGCAGGATCCTATGGCTACACCTTC
TRBJ2-3 | - | TRBD2 | TRBV11-2 | CASSFPLAGARDTQYF | TGTGCCAGCAGCTTCCCACTAGCGGGAGCTAGGGATACGCAGTATTTT
TRBJ2-3 | - | TRBD2 | TRBV28 | CASSHRGQGTSGFTDTQYF | TGTGCCAGCAGCCACCGAGGACAGGGGACTAGCGGATTCACAGATACGCAGTATTTT
TRBJ2-7 | few | - | TRBV10-1 | CAAGPEPYEQYF | TGCGCCGCGGGTCCCGAGCCCTACGAGCAGTACTTC
TRBJ1-1 | - | TRBD1 | TRBV11-2 | CASSRGRDRGSGNTEAFF | TGTGCCAGCAGCCGTGGTCGGGACAGGGGTTCGGGGAACACTGAAGCTTTCTTT